This T cell receptor beta chain was sequenced for a study of regulatory T cells in long-lasting Graves disease. Assembly of TCR beta libraries relied on iRepertoire HTBI primers together with Arm-PCR of CDR3 regions. Via MiXCR, TCRdb re-called the multiplex PCR reads, giving one row per CDR3 protein. The sample includes about 420,000 distinct CDR3 sequences, roughly 15% of them seen just once. Time point defined: newly diagnosed GD, antithyroid drugs for less than 3 months. Scientists built the TCR library using RNA that was extracted from PBMCs. This same sample was also part of a study on T cells in Graves' hyperthyroidism and ophthalmopathy. From that paper: When the TCR CDR3 underwent first-round RT-PCR, the HTBI primer set was used. The majority of expanded thyroid clonotypes above 0.001 also appeared in blood.

Source: peripheral blood mononuclear cells (PBMCs), taken at new diagnosis, from a patient treated with antithyroid drugs. This sequence originates from a woman aged 18-29 years with Graves disease.

The CDR3 nucleotides read TGCAGCGTTGGGACTAGCGGGAGAACGCAGTATTTT. Protein product: CSVGTSGRTQYF. The chain joins TRBV29-1 to TRBJ2-3; 13 bases are a match to TRBD2. CDR3 length: 12 residues. The trim removed 4 bases at V and 9 bases at J, leaving 1 base unmatched. Germline V gene data show CDR1 as SQVTM and CDR2 as ANQGSEA.